This TCR beta chain appears in the sequencing data of a study of beta chain features in type 1 diabetes. Study-wide results and limits: When Type 1 diabetes patients were examined, their TCRB CDR3s proved moderately but significantly shorter in all four CD4+ subsets. Shorter templates might be favored by PCR, equally in patients and controls.

Cells sorted by CD45RO/CCR7/CD25/CD127/CD95/CD27 comprised CD4+ naive, central memory, regulatory and stem cell-like memory cells. Purity of each sorted population was above 95%. This CDR3 region has 12 residues. Trimming took 0 bases from V and 6 from J; bases not matched to a gene: 1. Germline V gene data show CDR1 as GTSNPN and CDR2 as SVGIG (reference sequence). This clone was recorded a few times. Its target is not known. The entirety of the isolated RNA underwent reverse transcription, so expressed TCRB transcripts were sequenced. Each sample of naive, central memory or regulatory T cells had, on average, approximately 4 million reads. The data were produced by immunoSEQ multiplex PCR, yet TCRdb's version contains in-frame clones alone and is incomplete. The sample carries 200,000 to 250,000 clones, more than 15% recorded once.

Sequencing used naive CD4+ T cells from blood. The TCR was taken from a young man with type 1 diabetes. The V call is TRBV30, the J call TRBJ2-7; 8 positions match TRBD1. Here the CDR3 DNA reads TGTGCCTGGAGTGTACAGGGGGTCGAGCAGTACTTC. Translated, it gives CAWSVQGVEQYF.